This T cell receptor (beta chain) was profiled in a study of human T cells and chemical hapten exposure. Study overall: Sensitization used 2% DPC on around 2 cm by around 2 cm upper inner arm skin. General study results and limits: Among TCRs, those above 1 in 1000 frequency were unaffected by DPC sensitization.

This clonotype was detected many times. The antigen remains undetermined. The sample's time point: pre-sensitization, week 0. Treatment given: therapeutic diphenylcyclopropenone sensitization with weekly scalp DPC. Donors were 18 to 70-year-old alopecia patients suitable for DPC. Germline CDR1 is WSHSY and CDR2 is SAAADI. V dropped 8 bases and J dropped 11 bases, with 18 bases sitting between them. This CDR3 region has 12 residues. TCRdb re-derived calls from the RACE reads in MiXCR, one entry per CDR3 protein. The data contain 300,000 to 450,000 distinct CDR3 sequences, 5% to 6.5% of them seen just once; the ten biggest clones take up just over 2.5%.

The sequenced sample was whole blood, obtained in connection with sensitization to the hapten diphenylcyclopropenone (DPC). This receptor was identified in a woman between 45 and 65 years old with alopecia areata. Some clones in this sample may be carry-over from other donors' samples. The V and J genes are TRBV10-2 and TRBJ1-2; D perhaps matches TRBD1 (5 bases). Written as DNA, the CDR3 is TGCGCCAGCGCCGACAGTGCTATGAGGTACACCTTC. Translated: CASADSAMRYTF.